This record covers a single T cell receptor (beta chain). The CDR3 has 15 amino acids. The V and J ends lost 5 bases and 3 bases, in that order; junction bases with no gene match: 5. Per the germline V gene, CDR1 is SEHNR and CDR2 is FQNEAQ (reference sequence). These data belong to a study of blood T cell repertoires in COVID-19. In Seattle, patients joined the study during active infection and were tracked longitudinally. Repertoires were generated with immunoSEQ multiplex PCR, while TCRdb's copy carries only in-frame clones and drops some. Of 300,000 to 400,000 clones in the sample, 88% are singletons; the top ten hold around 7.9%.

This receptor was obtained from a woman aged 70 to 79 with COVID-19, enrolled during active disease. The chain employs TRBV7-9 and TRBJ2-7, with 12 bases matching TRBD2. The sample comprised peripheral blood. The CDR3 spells CASSTRTSGVYEQYF. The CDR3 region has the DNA TGTGCCAGCAGCACCAGGACTAGCGGGGTCTACGAGCAGTACTTC.